This T cell receptor beta chain was sequenced for a study of blood T cells in healthy people across ages. Germline V lookup: CDR1 SGHTA, CDR2 FQGNSA. The length of the CDR3 is 16 residues. A note on this clonotype: At one of its ends the junction is not consistent with the germline gene, which may arise from a read error.

A second PCR of roughly 6 to 12 cycles used a sample-barcoded 5' primer and a J-beta primer mix. Every cDNA molecule bore a tag from a template-switch adaptor containing 12 random nucleotides. TCRdb independently ran MiXCR on the 5' RACE reads; one entry per CDR3 protein. The profile shows around 900,000 distinct CDR3 sequences, roughly 26% of them singletons. The receptor comes from a woman older than 75 in good health. The chain links TRBV7-2 to TRBJ2-3, with 10 bases matching TRBD2. Sequencing was performed on blood. CDR3 coding DNA: TGTGCCAACAGCTTAGCCGCTAGCGGGGGCGCAGATACGCAGTATTTT. Protein product: CANSLAASGGADTQYF.